The 15 T cell receptor beta chains presented below share a single source sample, sequenced in a study of technical replicates of blood from a handful of donors. Here immunoSEQ multiplex PCR was the method, and the copy in TCRdb shows in-frame clones only, minus some. The repertoire holds tens of thousands of clones, about 90% seen once, with over 0.35% in the top ten. The sequencing input was T cells isolated from PBMCs. All receptors derive from a human donor in good health.

CDR3 region: CATSRVREMWHEQFF. The CDR3 nucleotides read TGTGCCACCAGCAGAGTGCGGGAGATGTGGCATGAGCAGTTCTTC. The V gene is TRBV15, the J gene TRBJ2-1, with 7 bases matching TRBD2. This CDR3 is built from 15 residues. Germline V gives CDR1 LNHNV, CDR2 YYDKDF (reference sequence). With V trimmed by 1 base and J by 8 bases, 8 bases remained unmatched.

The chain carries TRBV4-1 and TRBJ2-7; D is undetermined. The germline V gene has CDR1 MGHRA and CDR2 YSYEKL. The CDR3 is 15 residues long. V was clipped by 2 bases and J by 4 bases, with 15 bases between them. CDR3 coding DNA: TGCGCCAGCAGCCAAAAAGCCATGTTTTCGTACGAGCAGTACTTC. It specifies CASSQKAMFSYEQYF.

The J gene is TRBJ1-2, the V gene TRBV27; 10 positions match TRBD1. This CDR3 is built from 16 residues. The V gene's germline CDR1 is MNHEY and CDR2 SMNVEV (reference sequence). Trimming cost V 0 bases and J 8 bases; bases outside gene matches: 9. The CDR3 DNA sequence: TGTGCCAGCAGTTTATCCCAATCGACAGGGGGCGAAGGCTACACCTTC. It translates to CASSLSQSTGGEGYTF.

The J gene is TRBJ1-2, the V gene TRBV4-1; D may be TRBD1 (6 bases). V dropped 0 bases and J dropped 4 bases, with 15 bases sitting between them. Germline-derived CDR1 and CDR2 are MGHRA and YSYEKL. CDR3 length: 16 residues. DNA of the CDR3: TGCGCCAGCAGCCAAGAGGGGGCAGGGGTGGGCTATGGCTACACCTTC. Translating gives CASSQEGAGVGYGYTF.

The chain recombines TRBV7-9 with TRBJ2-1; 7 nucleotides line up with TRBD1. With 4 bases clipped from V and 9 bases from J, the junction kept 9 bases outside the gene matches. The germline V gene encodes CDR1 SEHNR and CDR2 FQNEAQ (reference sequence). The CDR3 extends over 14 amino acids. The DNA of the CDR3 is TGTGCCAGCAGCTCAAGACGACAGGGACCTGAGCAGTTCTTC. Translation gives CASSSRRQGPEQFF.

V and J are TRBV29-1 and TRBJ2-7; D is unclear. The V gene's germline CDR1 is SQVTM and CDR2 ANQGSEA. There are 12 residues in the CDR3. The germline V and J ends were trimmed by 5 bases and 0 bases, with 8 bases remaining between them. CDR3 DNA: TGCAGCGTTCTGGCACCCTCCTACGAGCAGTACTTC. Its protein is CSVLAPSYEQYF.

This chain uses TRBV4-1 with TRBJ1-2, with no clear D. V was cut by 2 bases and J by 4 bases, with 11 bases left in between. This CDR3 comprises 14 residues. Germline lookup yields CDR1 MGHRA and CDR2 YSYEKL. The CDR3 is CASSQNRVSYGYTF. CDR3 in DNA: TGCGCCAGCAGCCAAAACCGGGTGAGCTATGGCTACACCTTC.

The genes are TRBV28 and TRBJ1-4; D is uncertain. The CDR3 totals 11 residues. V gave up 7 bases and J gave up 4 bases, with 4 bases separating them. Germline-derived CDR1 and CDR2 are MDHEN and SYDVKM. The chain's CDR3 is CASTLNEKLFF. The DNA for the CDR3 is TGTGCCAGCACCCTTAATGAAAAACTGTTTTTT.

The rearrangement joins TRBV9 to TRBJ2-7; 9 nucleotides line up with TRBD1. Losses at the gene ends were 0 bases for V and 3 bases for J; bases not matched to a gene: 4. CDR3 length: 15 residues. Germline CDR1 is SGDLS and CDR2 is YYNGEE. CDR3 loop: CASSVGGTGYYEQYF. In DNA, the CDR3 is TGTGCCAGCAGCGTAGGGGGGACAGGGTACTACGAGCAGTACTTC. The full variable domain, rest sourced from reference TRBV9 and TRBJ2-7, is DSGVTQTPKHLITATGQRVTLRCSPRSGDLSVYWYQQSLDQGLQFLIQYYNGEERAKGNILERFSAQQFPDLHSELNLSSLELGDSALYFCASSVGGTGYYEQYFGPGTRLTVT.

The rearrangement links TRBV9 to TRBJ1-4; 7 positions agree with TRBD1. Germline loops: CDR1 SGDLS, CDR2 YYNGEE. Losses at the gene ends were 4 bases for V and 7 bases for J; bases not matched to a gene: 4. This CDR3 contains 13 residues. Written as DNA, the CDR3 is TGTGCCAGCAGCCCGACAGGGACTGAAAAACTGTTTTTT. Its translation is CASSPTGTEKLFF.

This clone showed up just once. V gene TRBV18 combines with J gene TRBJ2-7, with D maybe TRBD2 (5 bases). The CDR3 is 14 residues long. Trimming took 3 bases from V and 3 from J, leaving 12 bases between them. Germline CDR1 and CDR2: KGHSH and LQKENI. As DNA, the CDR3 is TGTGCCAGCTCACCTACTAGTAAAATCTACGAGCAGTACTTC. It is translated as CASSPTSKIYEQYF.

This clone has a handful of counts. V and J are TRBV10-3 and TRBJ1-1; the D is unclear. The V end was cut by 8 bases, the J end by 1 base, with 11 bases between. CDR1 ENHRY and CDR2 SYGVKD come from the germline V gene. This CDR3 has 13 amino acids. The CDR3 is CAISETENTEAFF. In nucleotides, the CDR3 is TGTGCCATCTCTGAGACTGAGAACACTGAAGCTTTCTTT.

This chain joins TRBV11-2 and TRBJ2-1; TRBD2 is a possible D gene (6 bases). Trimming took off 1 base at V and 5 bases at J, with 12 bases between the two ends. CDR1 and CDR2 (germline): SGHAT, FQNNGV. The CDR3 has 15 amino acids. The chain's CDR3 is CASSLAGVGHNEQFF. The DNA for the CDR3 is TGTGCCAGCAGCTTAGCGGGAGTAGGGCACAATGAGCAGTTCTTC.

V and J are TRBV7-9 and TRBJ2-1, with 7 bases fitting TRBD2. CDR1 is SEHNR, CDR2 FQNEAQ, per germline (reference sequence). CDR3 size: 12 residues. The V segment lost 10 bases and the J segment 2 bases; nucleotides outside the gene matches: 2. The CDR3 sequence is CATSGTYNEQFF. In DNA, the CDR3 is TGTGCCACTAGCGGCACCTACAATGAGCAGTTCTTC. Supplemented by reference TRBV7-9 and TRBJ2-1, the full variable domain reads DTGVSQNPRHKITKRGQNVTFRCDPISEHNRLYWYRQTLGQGPEFLTYFQNEAQLEKSRLLSDRFSAERPKGSFSTLEIQRTEQGDSAMYLCATSGTYNEQFFGPGTRLTVL.

The J gene is TRBJ2-1, the V gene TRBV11-3; the match to TRBD2 covers 10 bases. CDR1 and CDR2 from the germline V gene are SGHNT and YENEEA. The junction had 8 bases not matched to a gene; V was cut back by 5 bases and J by 7 bases. The CDR3 is made up of 15 amino acids. DNA for the CDR3: TGTGCCAGCAGCCTCACTAGCGGGGCCCGGAATGAGCAGTTCTTC. Its protein is CASSLTSGARNEQFF.